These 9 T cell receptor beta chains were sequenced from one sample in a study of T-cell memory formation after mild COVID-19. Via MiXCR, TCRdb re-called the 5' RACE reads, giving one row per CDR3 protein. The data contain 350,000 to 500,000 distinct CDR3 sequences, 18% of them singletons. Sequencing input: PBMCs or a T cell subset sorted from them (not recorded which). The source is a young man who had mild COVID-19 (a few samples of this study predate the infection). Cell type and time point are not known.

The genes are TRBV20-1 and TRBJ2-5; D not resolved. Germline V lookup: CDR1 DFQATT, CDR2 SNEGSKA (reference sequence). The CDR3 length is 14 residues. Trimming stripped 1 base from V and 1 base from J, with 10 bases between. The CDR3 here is CSARVWGFQETQYF. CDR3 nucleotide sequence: TGCAGTGCTAGAGTGTGGGGTTTCCAAGAGACCCAGTACTTC.

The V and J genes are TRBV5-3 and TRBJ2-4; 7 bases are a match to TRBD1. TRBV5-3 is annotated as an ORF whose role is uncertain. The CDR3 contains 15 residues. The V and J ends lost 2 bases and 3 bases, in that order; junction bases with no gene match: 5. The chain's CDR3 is CARSLQGLGKNIQYF. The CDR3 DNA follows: TGTGCCAGAAGCTTACAGGGGTTGGGCAAAAACATTCAGTACTTC.

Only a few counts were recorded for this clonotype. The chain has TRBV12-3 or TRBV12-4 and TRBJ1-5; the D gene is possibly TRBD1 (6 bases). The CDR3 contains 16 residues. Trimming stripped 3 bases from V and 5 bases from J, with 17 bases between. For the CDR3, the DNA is TGTGCCAGCAGTTTTATGGGACAATCCTTCGATCAGCCCCAGCATTTT. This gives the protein CASSFMGQSFDQPQHF.

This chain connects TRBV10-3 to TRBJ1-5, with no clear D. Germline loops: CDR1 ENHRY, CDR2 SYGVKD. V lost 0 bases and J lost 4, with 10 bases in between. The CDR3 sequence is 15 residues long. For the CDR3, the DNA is TGTGCCATCAGTGAGTCGAACCTGCCTAATCAGCCCCAGCATTTT. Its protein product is CAISESNLPNQPQHF.

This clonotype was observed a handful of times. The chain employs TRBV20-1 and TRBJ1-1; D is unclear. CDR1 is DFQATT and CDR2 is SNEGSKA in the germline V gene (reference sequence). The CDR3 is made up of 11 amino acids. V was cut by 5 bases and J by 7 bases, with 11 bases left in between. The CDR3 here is CSAGRVGEAFF. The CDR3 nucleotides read TGCAGTGCTGGGAGGGTGGGTGAAGCTTTCTTT.

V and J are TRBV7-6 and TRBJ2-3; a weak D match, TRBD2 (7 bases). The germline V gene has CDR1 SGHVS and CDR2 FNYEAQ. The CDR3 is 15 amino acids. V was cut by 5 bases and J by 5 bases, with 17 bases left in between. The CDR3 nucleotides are TGTGCCAGCAGCCCACCGGGGGGCGTGGGAGATACGCAGTATTTT. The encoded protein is CASSPPGGVGDTQYF. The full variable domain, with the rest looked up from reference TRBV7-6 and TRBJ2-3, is GAGVSQSPRYKVTKRGQDVALRCDPISGHVSLYWYRQALGQGPEFLTYFNYEAQQDKSGLPNDRFSAERPEGSISTLTIQRTEQRDSAMYRCASSPPGGVGDTQYFGPGTRLTVL.

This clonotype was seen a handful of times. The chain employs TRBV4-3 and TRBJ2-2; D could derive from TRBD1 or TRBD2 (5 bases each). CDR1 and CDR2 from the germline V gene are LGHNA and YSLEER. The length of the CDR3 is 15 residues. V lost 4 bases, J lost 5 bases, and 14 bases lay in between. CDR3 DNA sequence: TGCGCCAGCAGCCGTTCTTGGGGGACGACCGGGGAGCTGTTTTTT. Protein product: CASSRSWGTTGELFF.

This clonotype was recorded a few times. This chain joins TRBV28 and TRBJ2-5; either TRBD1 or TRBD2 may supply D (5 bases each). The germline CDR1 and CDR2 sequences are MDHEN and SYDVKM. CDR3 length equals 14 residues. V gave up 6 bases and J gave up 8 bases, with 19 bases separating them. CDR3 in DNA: TGTGCCAGCAGATCAGCCGGGACGCTTGAAACCCAGTACTTC. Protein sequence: CASRSAGTLETQYF.

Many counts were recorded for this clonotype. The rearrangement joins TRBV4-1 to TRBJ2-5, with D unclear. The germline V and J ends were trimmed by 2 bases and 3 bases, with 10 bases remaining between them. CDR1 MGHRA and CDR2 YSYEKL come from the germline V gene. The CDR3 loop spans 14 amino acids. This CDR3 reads CASSQFPAKETQYF. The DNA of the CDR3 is TGCGCCAGCAGCCAATTTCCAGCTAAAGAGACCCAGTACTTC.